This T cell receptor (beta chain) was observed in a study of T cell responses to AZD1222 COVID-19 vaccine. Study results and caveats: Repertoires were obtained solely post-peak T cell response.

This clone was counted a single time. Its antigen is unknown. Profiling relied on immunoSEQ multiplex PCR, and the TCRdb table lists in-frame clones only, not all of them. Altogether 160,000 or so clones are present, approximately 90% being singletons, with the ten largest covering roughly 4%. This sample comprised peripheral blood, obtained 28 days after the second dose of the MenACWY control vaccine. This clonotype was sampled from an adult who received the MenACWY meningococcal vaccine as a control.

The CDR3 sequence: CASSVGDRGTDTQYF. DNA for the CDR3: TGTGCCAGCAGCGTAGGGGACAGGGGCACAGATACGCAGTATTTT. The J gene is TRBJ2-3, the V gene TRBV9; TRBD1 agrees at 9 bases. CDR1 is SGDLS, CDR2 YYNGEE, per germline. The CDR3 spans 15 residues. Trimming took 0 bases from V and 1 from J; bases not matched to a gene: 0.